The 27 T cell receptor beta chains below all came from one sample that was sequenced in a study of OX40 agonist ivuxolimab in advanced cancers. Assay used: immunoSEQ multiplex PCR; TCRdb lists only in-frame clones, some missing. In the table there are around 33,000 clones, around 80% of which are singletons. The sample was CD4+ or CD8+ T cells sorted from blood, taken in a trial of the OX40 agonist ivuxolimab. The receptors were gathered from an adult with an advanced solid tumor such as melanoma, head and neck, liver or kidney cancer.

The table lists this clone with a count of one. The CDR3 here is CASSQNPLETQYF. The CDR3 nucleotides read TGTGCCAGCAGCCAAAACCCCTTAGAGACCCAGTACTTC. The chain uses TRBV14 and TRBJ2-5; D unclear. The V and J ends lost 2 bases and 4 bases respectively, with 8 bases between them. This CDR3 has 13 amino acids. In germline, CDR1 is SGHDN, CDR2 FVKESK.

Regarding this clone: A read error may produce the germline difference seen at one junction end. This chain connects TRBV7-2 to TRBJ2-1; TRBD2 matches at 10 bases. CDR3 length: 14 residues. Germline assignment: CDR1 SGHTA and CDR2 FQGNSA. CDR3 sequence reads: CASSKVLPGLAPIF. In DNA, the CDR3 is TGTGCCAGCAGCAAAGTTCTCCCGGGACTAGCGCCGATCTTC. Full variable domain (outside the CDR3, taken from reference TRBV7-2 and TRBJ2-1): GAGVSQSPSNKVTEKGKDVELRCDPISGHTALYWYRQSLGQGLEFLIYFQGNSAPDKSGLPSDRFSAERTGGSVSTLTIQRTQQEDSAVYLCASSKVLPGLAPIFGPGTRLTVL.

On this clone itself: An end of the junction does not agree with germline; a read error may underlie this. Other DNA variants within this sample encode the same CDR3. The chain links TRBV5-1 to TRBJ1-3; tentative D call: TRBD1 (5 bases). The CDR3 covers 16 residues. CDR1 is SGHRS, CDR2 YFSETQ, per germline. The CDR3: CASSLGPGGSGNTIYF. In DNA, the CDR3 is TGCGCCAGCAGTTTGGGGCCGGGGGGCTCTGGAAACACCATATATTTT.

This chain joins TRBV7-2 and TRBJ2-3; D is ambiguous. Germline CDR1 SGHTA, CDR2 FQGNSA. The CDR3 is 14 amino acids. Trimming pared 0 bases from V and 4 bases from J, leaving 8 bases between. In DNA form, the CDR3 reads TGTGCCAGCAGCTTAGCGGGCCGGGCAGATACGCAGTATTTT. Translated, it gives CASSLAGRADTQYF.

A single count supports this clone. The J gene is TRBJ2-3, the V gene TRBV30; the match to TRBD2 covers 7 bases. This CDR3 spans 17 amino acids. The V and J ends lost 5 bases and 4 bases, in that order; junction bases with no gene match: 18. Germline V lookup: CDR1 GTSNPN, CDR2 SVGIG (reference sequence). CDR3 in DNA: TGTGCCTGGTGGCCCCCCCACGGACTTGGGGGGGCAGATACGCAGTATTTT. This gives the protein CAWWPPHGLGGADTQYF.

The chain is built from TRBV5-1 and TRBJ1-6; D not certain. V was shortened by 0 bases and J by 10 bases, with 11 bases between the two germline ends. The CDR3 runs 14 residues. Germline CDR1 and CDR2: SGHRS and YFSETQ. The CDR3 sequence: CASSLEVSSSPLHF. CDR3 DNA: TGCGCCAGCAGCTTGGAGGTCAGTAGCTCACCCCTCCACTTT.

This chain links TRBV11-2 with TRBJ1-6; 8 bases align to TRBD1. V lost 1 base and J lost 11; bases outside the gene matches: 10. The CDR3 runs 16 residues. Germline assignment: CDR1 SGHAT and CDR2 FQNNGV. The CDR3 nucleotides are TGTGCCAGCAGCTTAGGGATTGGACAGGGAATCACACCCCTCCACTTT. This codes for CASSLGIGQGITPLHF. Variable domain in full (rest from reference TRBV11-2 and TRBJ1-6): EAGVAQSPRYKIIEKRQSVAFWCNPISGHATLYWYQQILGQGPKLLIQFQNNGVVDDSQLPKDRFSAERLKGVDSTLKIQPAKLEDSAVYLCASSLGIGQGITPLHFGNGTRLTVT.

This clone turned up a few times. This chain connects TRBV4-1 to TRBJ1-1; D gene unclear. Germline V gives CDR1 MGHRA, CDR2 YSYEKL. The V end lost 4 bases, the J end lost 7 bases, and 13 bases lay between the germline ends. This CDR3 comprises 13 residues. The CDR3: CASSPLSGNEAFF. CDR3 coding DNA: TGCGCCAGCAGCCCTTTAAGTGGAAATGAAGCTTTCTTT.

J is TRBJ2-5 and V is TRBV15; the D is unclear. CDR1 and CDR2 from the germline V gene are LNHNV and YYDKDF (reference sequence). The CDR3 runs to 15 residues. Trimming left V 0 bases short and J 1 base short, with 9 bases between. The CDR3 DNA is TGTGCCACCAGCAGAGACGTAGGGCTCCAAGAGACCCAGTACTTC. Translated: CATSRDVGLQETQYF. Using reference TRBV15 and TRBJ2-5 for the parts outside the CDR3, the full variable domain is DAMVIQNPRYQVTQFGKPVTLSCSQTLNHNVMYWYQQKSSQAPKLLFHYYDKDFNNEADTPDNFQSRRPNTSFCFLDIRSPGLGDTAMYLCATSRDVGLQETQYFGPGTRLLVL.

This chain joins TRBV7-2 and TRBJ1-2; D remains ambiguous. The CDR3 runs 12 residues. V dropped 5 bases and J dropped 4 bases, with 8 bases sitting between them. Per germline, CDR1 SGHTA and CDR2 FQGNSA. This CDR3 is CASSQTAYGYTF. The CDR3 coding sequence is TGTGCCAGCAGCCAAACAGCCTATGGCTACACCTTC.

As DNA, the CDR3 is TGTGCCAGCAGCAAGGACAGGTACAATGAGCAGTTCTTC. This translates into CASSKDRYNEQFF. The chain employs TRBV21-1 and TRBJ2-1; the D segment call TRBD1 is taken from the table without a DNA check. TRBV21-1 is a documented pseudogene. CDR3 length: 13 amino acids.

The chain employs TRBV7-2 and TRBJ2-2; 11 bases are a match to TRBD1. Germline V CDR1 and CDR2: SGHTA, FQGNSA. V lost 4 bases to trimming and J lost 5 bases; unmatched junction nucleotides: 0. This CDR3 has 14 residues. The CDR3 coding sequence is TGTGCCAGCAGCTGGGACAGGGGGACCGGGGAGCTGTTTTTT. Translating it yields CASSWDRGTGELFF. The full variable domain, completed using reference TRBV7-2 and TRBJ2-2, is GAGVSQSPSNKVTEKGKDVELRCDPISGHTALYWYRQSLGQGLEFLIYFQGNSAPDKSGLPSDRFSAERTGGSVSTLTIQRTQQEDSAVYLCASSWDRGTGELFFGEGSRLTVL.

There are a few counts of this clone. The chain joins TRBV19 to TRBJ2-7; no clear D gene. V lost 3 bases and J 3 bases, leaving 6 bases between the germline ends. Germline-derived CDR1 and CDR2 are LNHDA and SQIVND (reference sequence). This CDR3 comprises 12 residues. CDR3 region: CASSILGYEQYF. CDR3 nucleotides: TGTGCCAGTAGTATTCTGGGCTACGAGCAGTACTTC.

The CDR3 bases are TGTGCCAGCAGCTTAACAGGCCTCCGCACAGATACGCAGTATTTT. Protein sequence: CASSLTGLRTDTQYF. The gene calls are TRBV7-3 and TRBJ2-3; no reliable D call. The CDR3 totals 15 residues. Germline V gene sequence: CDR1 SGHTA, CDR2 FQGTGA. V lost 0 bases, J lost 1 base, and 8 bases lay in between.

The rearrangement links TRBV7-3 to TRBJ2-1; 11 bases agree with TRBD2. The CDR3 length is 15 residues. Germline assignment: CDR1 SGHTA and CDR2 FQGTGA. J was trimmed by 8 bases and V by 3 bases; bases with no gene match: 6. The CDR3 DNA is TGTGCCAGCAGCTTCGGGACTAGCGGCGGCTATGAGCAGTTCTTC. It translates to CASSFGTSGGYEQFF.

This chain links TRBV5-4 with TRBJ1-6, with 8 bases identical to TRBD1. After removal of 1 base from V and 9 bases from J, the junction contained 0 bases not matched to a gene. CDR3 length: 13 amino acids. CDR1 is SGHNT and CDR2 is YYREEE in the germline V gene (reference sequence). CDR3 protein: CASSLTGGSPLHF. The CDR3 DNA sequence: TGTGCCAGCAGCTTGACAGGGGGTTCACCCCTCCACTTT.

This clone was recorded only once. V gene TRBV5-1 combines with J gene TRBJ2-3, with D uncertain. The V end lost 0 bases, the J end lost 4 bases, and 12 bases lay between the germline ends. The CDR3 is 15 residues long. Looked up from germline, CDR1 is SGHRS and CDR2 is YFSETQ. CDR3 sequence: CASSLGWGGADTQYF. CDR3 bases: TGCGCCAGCAGCTTGGGGTGGGGTGGGGCAGATACGCAGTATTTT.

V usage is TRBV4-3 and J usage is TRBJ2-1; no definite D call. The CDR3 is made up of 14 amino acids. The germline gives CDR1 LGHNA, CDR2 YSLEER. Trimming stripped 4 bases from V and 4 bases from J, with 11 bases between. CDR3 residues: CASSRRTEYNEQFF. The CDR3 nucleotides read TGCGCCAGCAGCCGTCGGACGGAATACAATGAGCAGTTCTTC.

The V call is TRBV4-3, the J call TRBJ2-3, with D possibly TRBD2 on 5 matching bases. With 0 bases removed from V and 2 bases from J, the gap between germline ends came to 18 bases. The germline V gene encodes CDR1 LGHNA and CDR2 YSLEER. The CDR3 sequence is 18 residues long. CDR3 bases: TGCGCCAGCAGCCAAGATTTGAGGGAGTACTCCTTCACAGATACGCAGTATTTT. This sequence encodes CASSQDLREYSFTDTQYF.

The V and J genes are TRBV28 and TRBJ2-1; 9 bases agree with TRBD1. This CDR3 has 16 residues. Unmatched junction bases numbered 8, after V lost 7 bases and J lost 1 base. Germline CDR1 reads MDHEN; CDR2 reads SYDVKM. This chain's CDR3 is CASTRTGQGSYNEQFF. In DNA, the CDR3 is TGTGCCAGCACCCGCACAGGACAGGGGTCCTACAATGAGCAGTTCTTC.

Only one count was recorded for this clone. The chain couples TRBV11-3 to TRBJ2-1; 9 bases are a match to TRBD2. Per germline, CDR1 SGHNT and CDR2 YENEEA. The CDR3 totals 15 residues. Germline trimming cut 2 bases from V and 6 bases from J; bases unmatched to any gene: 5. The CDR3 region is CASSLSGLASNEQFF. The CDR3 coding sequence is TGTGCCAGCAGCTTATCGGGACTAGCTTCCAATGAGCAGTTCTTC.

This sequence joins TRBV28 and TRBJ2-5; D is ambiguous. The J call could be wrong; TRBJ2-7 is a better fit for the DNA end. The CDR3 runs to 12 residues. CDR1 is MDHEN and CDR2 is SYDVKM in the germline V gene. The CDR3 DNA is TGTGCCAGCATCTCCGGAGTGAACGAGCAGTACTTC. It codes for CASISGVNEQYF.

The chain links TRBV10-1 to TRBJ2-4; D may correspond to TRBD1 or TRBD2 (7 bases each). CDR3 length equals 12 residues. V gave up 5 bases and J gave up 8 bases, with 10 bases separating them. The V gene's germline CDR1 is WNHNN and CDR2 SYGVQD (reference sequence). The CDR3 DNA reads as TGCGCCAGCAGTCCAGGGGGGGACATTCAGTACTTC. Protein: CASSPGGDIQYF.

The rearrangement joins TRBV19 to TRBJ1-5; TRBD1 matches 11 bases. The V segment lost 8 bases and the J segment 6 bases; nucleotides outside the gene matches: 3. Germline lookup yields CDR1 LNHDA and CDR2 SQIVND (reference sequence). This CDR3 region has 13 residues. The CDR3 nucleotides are TGTGCCAGTGGGGGGACAGGGGGTCAGCCCCAGCATTTT. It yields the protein CASGGTGGQPQHF.

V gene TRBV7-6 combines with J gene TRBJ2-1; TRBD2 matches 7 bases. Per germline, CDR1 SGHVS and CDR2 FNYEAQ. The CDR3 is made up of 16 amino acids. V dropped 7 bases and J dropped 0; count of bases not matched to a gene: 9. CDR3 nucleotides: TGTGCCAGCACCCTGGACGGGGGGAGCTCCTACAATGAGCAGTTCTTC. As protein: CASTLDGGSSYNEQFF.

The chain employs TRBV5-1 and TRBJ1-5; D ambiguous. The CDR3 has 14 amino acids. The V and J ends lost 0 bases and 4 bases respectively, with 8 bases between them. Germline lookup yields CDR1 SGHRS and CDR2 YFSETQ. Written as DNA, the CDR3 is TGCGCCAGCAGCTTGGACGCTCAAAATCAGCCCCAGCATTTT. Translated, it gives CASSLDAQNQPQHF.

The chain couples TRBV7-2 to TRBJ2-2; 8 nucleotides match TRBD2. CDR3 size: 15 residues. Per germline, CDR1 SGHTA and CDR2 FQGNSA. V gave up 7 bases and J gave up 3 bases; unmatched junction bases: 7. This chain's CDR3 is CASTGGTSYTGELFF. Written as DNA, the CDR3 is TGTGCCAGCACCGGTGGGACTAGTTACACCGGGGAGCTGTTTTTT.